Following are 28 T cell receptor beta chains from one sample sequenced in a study of blood T cell repertoires in COVID-19. Data came from immunoSEQ multiplex PCR; TCRdb stores just in-frame clones and leaves some out. The sample lists 90,000 to 150,000 clones; about four fifths were seen once. The sequenced sample was peripheral blood. The receptors shown here come from an elderly woman with acute or convalescent COVID-19.

The J gene is TRBJ2-7, the V gene TRBV4-3; 8 bases match TRBD1. Looked up from germline, CDR1 is LGHNA and CDR2 is YSLEER. V shed 0 bases and J 4 bases; nucleotides not matched to a gene: 11. The CDR3 totals 17 residues. CDR3 nucleotides: TGCGCCAGCAGCCAAGATCTTGGTGGACAGGGTTGGTACGAGCAGTACTTC. Translating it yields CASSQDLGGQGWYEQYF.

The J gene is TRBJ1-3, the V gene TRBV15; D is ambiguous. The germline V and J ends were trimmed by 5 bases and 4 bases, with 12 bases remaining between them. This CDR3 has 14 residues. Germline V gene sequence: CDR1 LNHNV, CDR2 YYDKDF (reference sequence). The chain's CDR3 is CATSPRRSGNTIYF. The CDR3 nucleotides are TGTGCCACCAGCCCCCGCAGATCGGGAAACACCATATATTTT.

The sample holds a few counts of this clone. CDR3 in amino acids: CASSTLAGVNEQYF. The CDR3 DNA sequence: TGTGCCAGTAGCACTCTAGCGGGAGTAAACGAGCAGTACTTC. The chain links TRBV19 to TRBJ2-7; 10 bases are shared with TRBD2. The ends lost 6 bases at V and 5 bases at J; junction bases unmatched: 7. The CDR3 consists of 14 residues. The germline gives CDR1 LNHDA, CDR2 SQIVND (reference sequence).

A note on this clone: This CDR3 is also generated by other DNA sequences in the sample. The chain employs TRBV28 and TRBJ2-6; D remains unclear. Trimming left V 1 base short and J 4 bases short, with 5 bases between. Germline V lookup: CDR1 MDHEN, CDR2 SYDVKM. CDR3 size: 14 residues. The CDR3 protein is CASSLSSGANVLTF. The CDR3, as DNA: TGTGCCAGCAGTTTATCTTCCGGGGCCAACGTCCTGACTTTC.

This chain links TRBV5-8 with TRBJ1-2, with no clear D. CDR3 size: 12 residues. The V end lost 0 bases, the J end lost 7 bases, and 7 bases lay between the germline ends. Germline V gene sequence: CDR1 SGHTS, CDR2 YDEGEE. In DNA, the CDR3 is TGTGCCAGCAGCTTGGAGAGTGGTGGCTACACCTTC. Protein sequence: CASSLESGGYTF.

For this clone: Other DNA variants within this sample encode the same CDR3. The gene calls are TRBV6-1 and TRBJ1-2; D possibly corresponds to TRBD1 (5 bases). The germline gives CDR1 MNHNS, CDR2 SASEGT. The CDR3 has 14 amino acids. Trimming left V 1 base short and J 5 bases short, with 11 bases between. This chain's CDR3 is CASSEVGRVYGYTF. The CDR3 DNA reads as TGTGCCAGCAGTGAAGTGGGCAGGGTTTATGGCTACACCTTC.

The genes are TRBV10-3 and TRBJ2-5, with 7 bases identical to TRBD1. The trim removed 4 bases at V and 2 bases at J, leaving 7 bases unmatched. The CDR3 length is 15 residues. CDR1 ENHRY and CDR2 SYGVKD come from the germline V gene. The CDR3 nucleotides are TGTGCCATCAGTGCCTCCAGGGGGATGCAAGAGACCCAGTACTTC. Translated, it gives CAISASRGMQETQYF.

The chain couples TRBV5-4 to TRBJ2-7, with a tentative D call TRBD1 (6 bases). The germline V gene has CDR1 SGHNT and CDR2 YYREEE (reference sequence). Trimming left V 1 base short and J 2 bases short, with 10 bases between. This CDR3 has 14 residues. DNA for the CDR3: TGTGCCAGCAGCTTGAAACAGGGTCCCTACGAGCAGTACTTC. Its translation is CASSLKQGPYEQYF.

For this clone: Other DNA variants within this sample encode the same CDR3. The rearrangement uses TRBV3-1 (or the pseudogene TRBV3-2) and TRBJ1-5, with TRBD1 matching over 10 bases. The CDR3 contains 14 residues. V lost 3 bases and J lost 4; bases outside the gene matches: 0. Looked up from germline, CDR1 is LGHDT and CDR2 is YNNKEL (reference sequence). The chain's CDR3 is CASSQGQGNQPQHF. The CDR3 bases are TGTGCCAGCAGCCAGGGACAGGGGAATCAGCCCCAGCATTTT.

This clone was found once. This sequence joins TRBV3-1 (or the pseudogene TRBV3-2) and TRBJ2-1; 9 bases align to TRBD2. CDR1 and CDR2 from the germline V gene are LGHDT and YNNKEL (reference sequence). The V and J ends lost 1 base and 3 bases, in that order; junction bases with no gene match: 7. The CDR3 has 17 residues. The DNA for the CDR3 is TGTGCCAGCAGCCAAGGCCTAGCGGGGTCCTTCTACAATGAGCAGTTCTTC. It encodes CASSQGLAGSFYNEQFF.

The chain recombines TRBV6-5 with TRBJ1-3; 7 bases match TRBD1. The CDR3 sequence is 15 residues long. Germline V gives CDR1 MNHEY, CDR2 SVGAGI. V trimming: 2 bases; J trimming: 0 bases; junction bases outside the gene matches: 1. CDR3 sequence (DNA): TGTGCCAGCAGTTACGACAGGGCCTCTGGAAACACCATATATTTT. This translates into CASSYDRASGNTIYF.

The CDR3 here is CAWTSGQNYGYTF. In DNA form, the CDR3 reads TGTGCCTGGACTTCGGGACAGAACTATGGCTACACCTTC. This chain links TRBV30 with TRBJ1-2; 7 bases map to TRBD1. Germline CDR1 is GTSNPN and CDR2 is SVGIG (reference sequence). The CDR3 covers 13 residues. V lost 4 bases, J lost 2 bases, and 4 bases stayed unmatched. The full variable domain, in which reference TRBV30 and TRBJ1-2 provide the parts outside the CDR3, is SQTIHQWPATLVQPVGSPLSLECTVEGTSNPNLYWYRQAAGRGLQLLFYSVGIGQISSEVPQNLSASRPQDRQFILSSKKLLLSDSGFYLCAWTSGQNYGYTFGSGTRLTVV.

This chain uses TRBV28 with TRBJ2-2; TRBD1 matches at 8 bases. With V trimmed by 10 bases and J by 0 bases, 4 bases remained unmatched. The CDR3 runs to 14 residues. Germline values: CDR1 MDHEN, CDR2 SYDVKM. CDR3 DNA: TGTGCCACCGCAGGGGGCGCGAACACCGGGGAGCTGTTTTTT. This translates into CATAGGANTGELFF.

The genes are TRBV3-1 (or the pseudogene TRBV3-2) and TRBJ1-2; D gene ambiguous. The CDR3 has 13 amino acids. Germline V gene sequence: CDR1 LGHDT, CDR2 YNNKEL (reference sequence). The ends were cut back, 4 bases at V and 5 bases at J, with 11 bases in the middle. This CDR3 is CASSPEDTYGYTF. The CDR3 DNA is TGTGCCAGCAGCCCCGAAGACACGTATGGCTACACCTTC.

This clone was picked up a small number of times. The V call is TRBV7-2, the J call TRBJ2-1; 11 nucleotides align to TRBD2. V lost 6 bases to trimming and J lost 9 bases; unmatched junction nucleotides: 4. CDR1 is SGHTA and CDR2 is FQGNSA in the germline V gene. The CDR3 is 13 amino acids. The CDR3 nucleotides are TGTGCCAGCAGTCGACTAGCGGGACCTGAGCAGTTCTTC. This gives the protein CASSRLAGPEQFF.

This clone was counted between two and nine times. V gene TRBV12-5 combines with J gene TRBJ2-2; 10 bases agree with TRBD1. Trimming removed 6 bases from V and 6 bases from J; junction bases left unmatched: 10. Per germline, CDR1 LGHNT and CDR2 FRNRAP. The CDR3 length is 16 residues. CDR3 sequence (DNA): TGTGCTAGTGGCTTCGGGACAGGGGTGTTGGCCGGGGAGCTGTTTTTT. This sequence encodes CASGFGTGVLAGELFF.

The chain has TRBV28 and TRBJ1-5, with 9 bases matching TRBD1. The CDR3 runs to 15 residues. With V trimmed by 6 bases and J by 6 bases, 9 bases remained unmatched. Per the germline V gene, CDR1 is MDHEN and CDR2 is SYDVKM. The CDR3 region is CASSETQGARQPQHF. The CDR3 nucleotides read TGTGCCAGCAGCGAGACACAGGGGGCTCGTCAGCCCCAGCATTTT.

This clone was observed a single time. The chain joins TRBV20-1 to TRBJ1-4; D is perhaps TRBD1 (6 bases). CDR3 length equals 11 residues. CDR1 is DFQATT and CDR2 is SNEGSKA in the germline V gene (reference sequence). Trimming took 4 bases from V and 13 from J, leaving 13 bases between them. The chain's CDR3 is CSAKHRDLLFF. CDR3 nucleotide sequence: TGCAGTGCTAAGCACAGGGATTTACTGTTTTTT.

The V gene is TRBV30, the J gene TRBJ1-2; TRBD1 is a possible D gene (5 bases). The CDR3 has 11 residues. From germline, CDR1 is GTSNPN and CDR2 SVGIG (reference sequence). Trimming stripped 8 bases from V and 5 bases from J, with 12 bases between. The CDR3 is CAQGPGYGYTF. The CDR3 region has the DNA TGTGCCCAAGGCCCAGGGTATGGCTACACCTTC.

The chain links TRBV19 to TRBJ1-6; the D is unclear. CDR3 length equals 13 residues. Germline-derived CDR1 and CDR2 are LNHDA and SQIVND (reference sequence). V was clipped by 2 bases and J by 6 bases, with 5 bases between them. The CDR3 DNA is TGTGCCAGTAGTATACTCAGTAATTCACCCCTCCACTTT. It is translated as CASSILSNSPLHF.

The DNA for the CDR3 is TGTGCCAGCAGTGGTCTAGCCTACGAGCAGTACTTC. Translated, it gives CASSGLAYEQYF. The J gene is TRBJ2-7, the V gene TRBV2, with D unresolved. The CDR3 loop spans 12 amino acids. CDR1 and CDR2 (germline): SNHLY, FYNNEI. V was trimmed by 4 bases and J by 2 bases, leaving 6 bases between them.

The chain couples TRBV4-1 to TRBJ1-1, with D perhaps TRBD1 (5 bases). The germline gives CDR1 MGHRA, CDR2 YSYEKL. V lost 8 bases and J lost 1, with 14 bases in between. The length of the CDR3 is 14 residues. Here the CDR3 reads CASQGILKNTEAFF. CDR3 bases: TGCGCCAGCCAGGGAATACTGAAGAACACTGAAGCTTTCTTT.

This rearrangement joins TRBV30 to TRBJ1-1; TRBD1 might be the D (5 bases). Trimming removed 4 bases from V and 3 bases from J, with 15 bases in between. Looked up from germline, CDR1 is GTSNPN and CDR2 is SVGIG (reference sequence). The CDR3 sequence is 14 residues long. Here the CDR3 DNA reads TGTGCCTGGACGGACTCTCCGGGGGACACTGAAGCTTTCTTT. This encodes CAWTDSPGDTEAFF.

The gene calls are TRBV3-1 (or the pseudogene TRBV3-2) and TRBJ2-1; TRBD2 aligns across 7 bases. Germline lookup yields CDR1 LGHDT and CDR2 YNNKEL (reference sequence). Losses at the gene ends were 0 bases for V and 1 base for J; bases not matched to a gene: 12. The CDR3 length is 19 residues. CDR3: CASSQEHRRWGGSYNEQFF. Here the CDR3 DNA reads TGTGCCAGCAGCCAAGAACACCGCCGATGGGGGGGGTCCTACAATGAGCAGTTCTTC.

V gene TRBV7-2 combines with J gene TRBJ1-2; D uncertain. Between the trimmed V and J ends, which lost 5 bases and 0 bases, there was a span of 13 bases. The CDR3 is 15 residues long. Germline V gives CDR1 SGHTA, CDR2 FQGNSA. This CDR3 is CASSVARGTNYGYTF. The CDR3, as DNA: TGTGCCAGCAGCGTGGCAAGAGGGACTAACTATGGCTACACCTTC.

This chain joins TRBV29-1 and TRBJ2-5; a possible D gene is TRBD2 (7 bases). V lost 5 bases and J 3 bases, leaving 16 bases between the germline ends. The germline CDR1 and CDR2 sequences are SQVTM and ANQGSEA. This CDR3 spans 14 amino acids. CDR3 in DNA: TGCAGCGTTTTGAGGGGGGGCCCGGAAGAGACCCAGTACTTC. As protein: CSVLRGGPEETQYF. Drawing the rest from reference TRBV29-1 and TRBJ2-5, the complete variable domain is SAVISQKPSRDICQRGTSLTIQCQVDSQVTMMFWYRQQPGQSLTLIATANQGSEATYESGFVIDKFPISRPNLTFSTLTVSNMSPEDSSIYLCSVLRGGPEETQYFGPGTRLLVL.

The chain is built from TRBV7-2 and TRBJ2-7; a weak D match, TRBD2 (5 bases). The V and J ends lost 1 base and 2 bases respectively, with 9 bases between them. The CDR3 length is 14 residues. Germline assignment: CDR1 SGHTA and CDR2 FQGNSA. In nucleotides, the CDR3 is TGTGCCAGCAGCTTAGGCCTAGCAGCCTACGAGCAGTACTTC. Its protein product is CASSLGLAAYEQYF.

Worth noting for this clone: One end of the junction fails to match germline, which may point to a read error. The chain carries TRBV10-1 and TRBJ1-6, with a weak D call TRBD1 (5 bases). The CDR3 runs to 12 residues. Germline loops: CDR1 WNHNN, CDR2 SYGVQD (reference sequence). The CDR3 loop is CASSPPQGWRPF. CDR3 coding DNA: TGCGCCAGCTCTCCACCCCAGGGCTGGCGGCCCTTT.